This T cell receptor (beta chain) emerged from a study of blood T cell repertoires in COVID-19. The wider study: The samples span acute and convalescent COVID-19 from the United States, Italy and Spain. In each case, the material was cDNA or gDNA derived from T cells, B-cell-depleted T cells, or PBMCs.

In the case of this clone: The junction departs from the called germline gene at one end, perhaps through a read error.

Source study methods: Estimates of nucleated cell counts were drawn from the amplification of reference gene primers. This table comes from immunoSEQ multiplex PCR, and its TCRdb copy is limited to in-frame clones, with some not included. V and J calls plus clone size are reproduced from that table; the DNA served to infer D and trimming. The data show about 150,000 clones, approximately 89% seen once. Sequencing was carried out using peripheral blood. This TCR was recovered from a human donor in a cohort sampled during active COVID-19.

The CDR3 DNA is TGTACCAGCAGCCAAGACGGGTATGATGAGCAGTTCTTC. This gives the protein CTSSQDGYDEQFF. V is TRBV14 and J is TRBJ2-1; D not resolved. CDR3 size: 13 residues. Germline loops: CDR1 SGHDN, CDR2 FVKESK.